The T cell receptor (beta chain) under discussion was sequenced for a study of regulatory T cells in long-lasting Graves disease. Documented time point: newly diagnosed GD, antithyroid drugs for less than 3 months. RNA extracted from PBMCs served as the sequencing template. Building the TCR beta libraries relied on iRepertoire HTBI primers, and CDR3 regions underwent Arm-PCR. In TCRdb, the multiplex PCR reads were re-called with MiXCR into one record per CDR3 protein. Seen here are 530,000 or so distinct CDR3 sequences, 15% to 20% observed once, and the top ten hold around 12%. About this clonotype: Its antigen is currently unknown. A read error may explain this, as a much larger clone is one base away.

In germline, CDR1 is SGHTA, CDR2 FQGNSA. The CDR3 is 14 residues long. Study-wide results and limits: Persistent cases of Graves' showed reduced TCR diversity relative to newly diagnosed patients. Persistent patients shared about 2,800 public clonotypes among themselves. Newly diagnosed patients shared fewer, at nearly 1,000.

A further study also used this sample, focusing on T cells in Graves' hyperthyroidism and ophthalmopathy. As reported in that work: Exclusion of a patient resulted from uncontrolled infection, other autoimmune disease, pregnancy or lactation. The HTBI primer set served for first-round RT-PCR of the TCR CDR3.

The sequences come from peripheral blood mononuclear cells (PBMCs), collected at new diagnosis, from a patient treated with antithyroid drugs. This sequence was found in a man between 18 and 29 years old with Graves disease. This sequence joins TRBV7-2 and TRBJ1-2, with a tentative D call TRBD1 (6 bases). The CDR3 sequence is CANSLGQTPGGYTF. CDR3 bases: TGTGCCAACAGCCTTGGACAGACTCCGGGTGGCTACACCTTC. The full variable domain, completed using reference TRBV7-2 and TRBJ1-2, is GAGVSQSPSNKVTEKGKDVELRCDPISGHTALYWYRQSLGQGLEFLIYFQGNSAPDKSGLPSDRFSAERTGGSVSTLTIQRTQQEDSAVYLCANSLGQTPGGYTFGSGTRLTVV.